Listed here are 3 T cell receptor beta chains from one sample, sequenced in a study of glioma-infiltrating T cells after dendritic cell vaccination. Clones were read by immunoSEQ multiplex PCR, and TCRdb kept only the in-frame ones, dropping some. The data show 80,000 to 100,000 clones, roughly three quarters seen once. This material consisted of blood, taken before dendritic cell vaccination. Receptors originate from a human donor with glioblastoma.

The rearrangement links TRBV18 to TRBJ1-4, with 7 nucleotides matching TRBD1. The CDR3 runs 16 residues. Germline values: CDR1 KGHSH, CDR2 LQKENI. Trimming cost V 6 bases and J 0 bases; bases outside gene matches: 7. This CDR3 reads CASSYRDSSTNEKLFF. CDR3 coding DNA: TGTGCCAGCTCTTACCGGGACAGCTCAACTAATGAAAAACTGTTTTTT.

The chain combines TRBV6-5 with TRBJ1-5; D unclear. This CDR3 contains 8 residues. In germline, CDR1 is MNHEY, CDR2 SVGAGI. The CDR3 loop is CRSQPQHF. DNA for the CDR3: TGTCGCAGTCAGCCCCAGCATTTT.

The chain joins TRBV11-2 to TRBJ1-1, with 7 bases aligning to TRBD1. The CDR3 extends over 16 amino acids. The V segment lost 4 bases and the J segment 1 base; nucleotides outside the gene matches: 9. The germline gives CDR1 SGHAT, CDR2 FQNNGV. DNA of the CDR3: TGTGCCAGCAGCTCCGCATACAGGGGTAGGAACACTGAAGCTTTCTTT. Residues: CASSSAYRGRNTEAFF.